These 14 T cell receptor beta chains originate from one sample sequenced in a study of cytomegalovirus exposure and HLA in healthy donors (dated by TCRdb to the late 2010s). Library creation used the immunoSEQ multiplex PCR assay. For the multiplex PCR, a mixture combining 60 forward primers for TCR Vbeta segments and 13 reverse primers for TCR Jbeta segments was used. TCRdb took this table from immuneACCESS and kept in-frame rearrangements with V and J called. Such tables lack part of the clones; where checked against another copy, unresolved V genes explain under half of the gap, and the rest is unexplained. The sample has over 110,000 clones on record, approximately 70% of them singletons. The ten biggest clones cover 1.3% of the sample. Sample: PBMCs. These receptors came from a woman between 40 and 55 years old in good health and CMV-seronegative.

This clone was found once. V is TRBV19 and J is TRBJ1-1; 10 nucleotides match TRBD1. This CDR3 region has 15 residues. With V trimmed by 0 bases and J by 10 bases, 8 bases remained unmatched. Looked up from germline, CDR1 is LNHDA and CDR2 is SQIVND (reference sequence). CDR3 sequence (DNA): TGTGCCAGTAGTATAGAAATGGGCCGGGACAGGGGAGCTTTCTTT. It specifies CASSIEMGRDRGAFF.

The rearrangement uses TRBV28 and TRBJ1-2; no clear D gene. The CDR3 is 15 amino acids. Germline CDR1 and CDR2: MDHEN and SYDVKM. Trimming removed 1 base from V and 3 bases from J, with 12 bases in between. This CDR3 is CASSLSPRADYGYTF. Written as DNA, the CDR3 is TGTGCCAGCAGTTTATCTCCGAGGGCGGACTATGGCTACACCTTC.

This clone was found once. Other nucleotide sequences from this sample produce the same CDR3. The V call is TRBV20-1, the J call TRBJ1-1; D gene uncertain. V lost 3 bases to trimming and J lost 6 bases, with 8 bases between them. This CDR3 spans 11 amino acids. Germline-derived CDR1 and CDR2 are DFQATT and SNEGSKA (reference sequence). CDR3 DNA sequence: TGCAGTGCTAGTCGGGGATCTGAAGCTTTCTTT. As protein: CSASRGSEAFF.

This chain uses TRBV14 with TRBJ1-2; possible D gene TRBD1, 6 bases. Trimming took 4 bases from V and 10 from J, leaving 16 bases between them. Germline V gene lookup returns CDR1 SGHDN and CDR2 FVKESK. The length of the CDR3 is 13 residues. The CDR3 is CASSRIQGQSYTF. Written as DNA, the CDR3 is TGTGCCAGCAGCCGTATACAGGGACAATCCTACACCTTC.

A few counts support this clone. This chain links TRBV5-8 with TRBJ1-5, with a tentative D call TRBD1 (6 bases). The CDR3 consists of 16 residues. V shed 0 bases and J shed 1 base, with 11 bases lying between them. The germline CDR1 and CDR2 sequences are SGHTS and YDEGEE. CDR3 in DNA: TGTGCCAGCAGCTTGGAGGGGGACCGGAGCAATCAGCCCCAGCATTTT. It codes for CASSLEGDRSNQPQHF.

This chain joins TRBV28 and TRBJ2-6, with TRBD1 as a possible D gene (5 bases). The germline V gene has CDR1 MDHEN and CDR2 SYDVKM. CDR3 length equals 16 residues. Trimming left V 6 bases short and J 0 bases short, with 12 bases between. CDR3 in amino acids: CASRFQGSSGANVLTF. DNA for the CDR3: TGTGCCAGCAGATTTCAGGGTTCCTCTGGGGCCAACGTCCTGACTTTC.

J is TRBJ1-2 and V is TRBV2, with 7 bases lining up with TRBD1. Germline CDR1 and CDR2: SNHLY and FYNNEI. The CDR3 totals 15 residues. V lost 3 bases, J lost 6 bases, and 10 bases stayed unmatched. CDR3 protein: CASSEGTAVRDGYTF. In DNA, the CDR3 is TGTGCCAGCAGTGAGGGGACAGCGGTGAGGGATGGCTACACCTTC.

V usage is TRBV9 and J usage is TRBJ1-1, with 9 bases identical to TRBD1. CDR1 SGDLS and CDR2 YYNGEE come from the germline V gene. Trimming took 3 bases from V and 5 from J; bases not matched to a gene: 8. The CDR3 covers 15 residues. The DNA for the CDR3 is TGTGCCAGCAGCGGACCGGGACAGGGCGTGACTGAAGCTTTCTTT. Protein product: CASSGPGQGVTEAFF.

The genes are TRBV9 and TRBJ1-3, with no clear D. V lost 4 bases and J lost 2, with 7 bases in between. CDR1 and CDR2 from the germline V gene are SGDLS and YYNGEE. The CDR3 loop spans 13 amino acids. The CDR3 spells CASSPQAGNTIYF. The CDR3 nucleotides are TGTGCCAGCAGCCCCCAGGCTGGAAACACCATATATTTT. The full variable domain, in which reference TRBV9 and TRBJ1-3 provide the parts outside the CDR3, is DSGVTQTPKHLITATGQRVTLRCSPRSGDLSVYWYQQSLDQGLQFLIQYYNGEERAKGNILERFSAQQFPDLHSELNLSSLELGDSALYFCASSPQAGNTIYFGEGSWLTVV.

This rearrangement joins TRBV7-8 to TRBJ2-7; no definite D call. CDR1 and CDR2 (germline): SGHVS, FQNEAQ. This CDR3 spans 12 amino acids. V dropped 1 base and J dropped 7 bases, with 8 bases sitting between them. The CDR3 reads CASSLDWREQYV. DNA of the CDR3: TGTGCCAGCAGCTTAGATTGGCGGGAGCAGTACGTC.

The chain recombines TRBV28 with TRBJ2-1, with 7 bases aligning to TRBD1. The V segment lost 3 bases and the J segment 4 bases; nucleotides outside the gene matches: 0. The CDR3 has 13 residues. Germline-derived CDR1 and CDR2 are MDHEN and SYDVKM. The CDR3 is CASSLGQYNEQFF. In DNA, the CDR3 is TGTGCCAGCAGTTTGGGACAGTACAATGAGCAGTTCTTC.

In DNA form, the CDR3 reads TGCGCCAGCAGCTTACAGGCAACCTCCTCTGGGGCCAACGTCCTGACTTTC. Amino acid sequence: CASSLQATSSGANVLTF. J is TRBJ2-6 and V is TRBV5-1; D is possibly TRBD1 (5 bases). Germline loops: CDR1 SGHRS, CDR2 YFSETQ. Trimming removed 2 bases from V and 0 bases from J, with 12 bases in between. CDR3 size: 17 residues.

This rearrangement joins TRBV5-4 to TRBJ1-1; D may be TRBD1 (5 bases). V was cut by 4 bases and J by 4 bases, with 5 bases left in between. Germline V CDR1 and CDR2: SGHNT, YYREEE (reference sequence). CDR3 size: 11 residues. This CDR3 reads CASSQGTEAFF. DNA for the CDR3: TGTGCCAGCAGCCAGGGCACTGAAGCTTTCTTT.

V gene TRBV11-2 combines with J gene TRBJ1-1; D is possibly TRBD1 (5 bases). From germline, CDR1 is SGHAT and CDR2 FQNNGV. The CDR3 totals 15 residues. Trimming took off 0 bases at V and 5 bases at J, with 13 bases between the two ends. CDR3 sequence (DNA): TGTGCCAGCAGCTTAGATGGGGGTGGGGGGACTGAAGCTTTCTTT. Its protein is CASSLDGGGGTEAFF. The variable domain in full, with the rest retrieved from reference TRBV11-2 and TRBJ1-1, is EAGVAQSPRYKIIEKRQSVAFWCNPISGHATLYWYQQILGQGPKLLIQFQNNGVVDDSQLPKDRFSAERLKGVDSTLKIQPAKLEDSAVYLCASSLDGGGGTEAFFGQGTRLTVV.